These 9 T cell receptor beta chains originate from one sample sequenced in a study of CD8+ T cells in alopecia areata. RNA was extracted and reverse transcribed into cDNA as the sequencing template. Clones were read by immunoSEQ multiplex PCR, and TCRdb kept only the in-frame ones, dropping some. Observed in the sample are around 290,000 clones, none of them singletons. Cutaneous lymph nodes were pooled and cells sorted by CD4, CD8alpha, NKG2D, NKG2ACE and more. Material: CD4+ T cells sorted from a lymph node. These receptor sequences come from a C3H/HeJ mouse with alopecia areata. This strain has MHC haplotype H2-k.

A note on this clone: Gene names and germline match the mouse. The CDR3 is cut off 4 residues early in the read; its end comes from the germline J gene. Other nucleotide sequences from this sample produce the same CDR3. This chain links TRBV1 with TRBJ1-1; 8 bases align to TRBD1. Germline values: CDR1 NSQYPW, CDR2 LRSPGD (reference sequence). Unmatched junction bases numbered 4, after V lost 1 base and J lost 3 bases. The CDR3 extends over 15 amino acids. The CDR3 DNA, read in part, is TGCACCTGCAGTGCAGGAACAGGGGGGGACACA. Amino acid sequence: CTCSAGTGGDT. The complete CDR3 protein is CTCSAGTGGDTEVFF.

This clone was counted a few times. Gene labels here are mouse ones. The read halts 4 residues ahead of the CDR3 end, with the missing end drawn from the germline J gene. The same CDR3 can be traced to other DNA sequences in this sample. This chain uses TRBV13-2 with TRBJ2-1, with 8 bases identical to TRBD2. The germline gives CDR1 NNHNN, CDR2 SYGAGS (reference sequence). This CDR3 region has 15 residues. With V trimmed by 3 bases and J by 0 bases, 2 bases remained unmatched. The sequenced part of the CDR3 DNA is TGTGCCAGCGGTGGCCTGGGGGGTAACTATGCT. It is translated as CASGGLGGNYA. The full CDR3 protein reads CASGGLGGNYAEQFF.

Of note for this clone: Gene names denote mouse genes. The observed sequence ends 4 residues before the CDR3 terminus, with the missing tail filled in from the germline J gene. The V and J genes are TRBV1 and TRBJ2-5; no clear D gene. The CDR3 totals 14 residues. Germline V gene data show CDR1 as NSQYPW and CDR2 as LRSPGD (reference sequence). The V and J ends lost 1 base and 0 bases respectively, with 5 bases between them. The DNA read from the CDR3 is TGCACCTGCAGTGCAGCCAGTAACCAAGAC. Its translation: CTCSAASNQD. The CDR3 as a whole reads CTCSAASNQDTQYF.

In the case of this clone: Germline and genes here are mouse. The read terminates 4 residues ahead of where the CDR3 ends, so the germline J gene completes it. This chain connects TRBV1 to TRBJ2-4; possible D gene TRBD1, 5 bases. CDR1 is NSQYPW, CDR2 LRSPGD, per germline (reference sequence). The germline V and J ends were trimmed by 2 bases and 0 bases, with 9 bases remaining between them. This CDR3 has 15 amino acids. CDR3 DNA, as far as it was read: TGCACCTGCAGTGCACAGGGATCTAGTCAAAAC. Residues: CTCSAQGSSQN. The whole CDR3 reads CTCSAQGSSQNTLYF.

This clone was observed a few times. Each gene name is a mouse one. The CDR3 end falls 4 residues outside the read, so it is completed with the germline J gene. This chain uses TRBV13-3 with TRBJ2-3; 8 nucleotides agree with TRBD2. Trimming took 5 bases from V and 3 from J; bases not matched to a gene: 2. CDR3 length equals 13 residues. CDR1 and CDR2 (germline): NNHDY, SYVADS. Incomplete CDR3 DNA: TGTGCCAGCAGACGGGACTGGGCAGAA. Its protein product is CASRRDWAE. The whole CDR3 protein reads CASRRDWAETLYF.

This clone was observed a few times. Mouse gene names and germline throughout. Read sequence stops 4 residues before the CDR3 end, and the germline J gene provides the missing end. The gene calls are TRBV19 and TRBJ2-3; no definite D call. This CDR3 comprises 15 residues. The germline gives CDR1 FNHDT, CDR2 SITEND (reference sequence). V shed 2 bases and J shed 0 bases, with 10 bases lying between them. Incomplete CDR3 DNA: TGTGCCAGCAGTATTTTTGGTTCTAGTGCAGAA. Amino acids: CASSIFGSSAE. The CDR3 in full is CASSIFGSSAETLYF.

This clone turned up a few times. Mouse gene names and germline throughout. The sequenced CDR3 bases are TGTGCCTGGAGTGAAAGGGTTGCT. Translating it yields CAWSERVA. The whole CDR3 sequence reads CAWSERVAEQFF. The V and J genes are TRBV31 and TRBJ2-1; D is unresolved. Coverage ceases 4 residues before the CDR3 finishes, and the germline J gene fills in the end. The germline V gene encodes CDR1 GKSSPN and CDR2 SITVG. The CDR3 is made up of 12 amino acids. V shed 2 bases and J shed 6 bases, with 8 bases lying between them.

On this clone itself: Mouse gene names and germline throughout. The CDR3 goes on 4 residues after the read ends, and that part is filled in from the germline J gene. This rearrangement joins TRBV13-1 to TRBJ2-1; 10 positions match TRBD2. CDR3 length: 15 amino acids. Germline V lookup: CDR1 NSHNY, CDR2 SYGAGN. CDR3 protein: CASSAPDWGRAEQFF. Partial CDR3 DNA: TGTGCCAGCAGTGCCCCGGACTGGGGGAGGGCT.

Note on this clone: Genes here carry mouse names. Read sequence stops 3 residues before the CDR3 end, and the germline J gene provides the missing end. Other nucleotide sequences in the sample specify the same CDR3. The chain employs TRBV31 and TRBJ1-6, with a tentative D call TRBD1 (5 bases). TRBJ1-6 is reported as an ORF; its role is uncertain. The V end lost 0 bases, the J end lost 0 bases, and 6 bases lay between the germline ends. The CDR3 sequence is 15 residues long. CDR1 and CDR2 (germline): GKSSPN, SITVG. This CDR3 is CAWSLQGSYNSPLYF. The CDR3 bases that were read are TGTGCCTGGAGTCTTCAGGGTTCCTATAATTCGCCC.